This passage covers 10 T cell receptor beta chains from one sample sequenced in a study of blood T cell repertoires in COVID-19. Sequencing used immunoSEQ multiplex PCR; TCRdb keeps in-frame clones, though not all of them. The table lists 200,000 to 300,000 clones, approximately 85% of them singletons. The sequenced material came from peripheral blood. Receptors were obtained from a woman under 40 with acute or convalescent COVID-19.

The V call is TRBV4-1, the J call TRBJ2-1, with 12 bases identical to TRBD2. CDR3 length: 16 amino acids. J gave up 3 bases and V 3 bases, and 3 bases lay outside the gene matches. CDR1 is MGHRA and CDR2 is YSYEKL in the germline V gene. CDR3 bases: TGCGCCAGCAGCCATGGACTAGCGGGAAACTACAATGAGCAGTTCTTC. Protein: CASSHGLAGNYNEQFF.

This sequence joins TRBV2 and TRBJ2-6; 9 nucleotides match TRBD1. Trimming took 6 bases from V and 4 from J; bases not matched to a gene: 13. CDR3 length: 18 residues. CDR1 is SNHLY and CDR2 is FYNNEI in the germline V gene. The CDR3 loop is CASRSPGQGVAGANVLTF. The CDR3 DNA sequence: TGTGCCAGCAGGAGTCCGGGACAGGGTGTTGCCGGGGCCAACGTCCTGACTTTC. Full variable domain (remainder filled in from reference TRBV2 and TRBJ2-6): EPEVTQTPSHQVTQMGQEVILRCVPISNHLYFYWYRQILGQKVEFLVSFYNNEISEKSEIFDDQFSVERPDGSNFTLKIRSTKLEDSAMYFCASRSPGQGVAGANVLTFGAGSRLTVL.

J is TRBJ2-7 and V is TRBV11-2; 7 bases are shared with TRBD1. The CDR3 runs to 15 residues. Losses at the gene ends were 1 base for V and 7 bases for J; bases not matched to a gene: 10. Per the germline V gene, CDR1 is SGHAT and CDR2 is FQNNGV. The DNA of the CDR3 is TGTGCCAGCAGCTTAGTAGGGGGCCCGGGGTGGGAGCAGTACTTC. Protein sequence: CASSLVGGPGWEQYF.

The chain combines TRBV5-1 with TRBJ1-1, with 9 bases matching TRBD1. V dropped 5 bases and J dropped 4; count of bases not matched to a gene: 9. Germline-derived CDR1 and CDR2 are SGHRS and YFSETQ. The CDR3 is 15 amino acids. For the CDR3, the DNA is TGCGCCAGCAGAGGGACAGGGAAGCTCGGCACTGAAGCTTTCTTT. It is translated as CASRGTGKLGTEAFF.

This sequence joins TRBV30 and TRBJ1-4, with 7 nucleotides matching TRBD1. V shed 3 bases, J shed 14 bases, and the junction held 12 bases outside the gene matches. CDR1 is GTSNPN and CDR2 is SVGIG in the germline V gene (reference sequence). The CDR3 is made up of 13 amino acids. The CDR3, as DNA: TGTGCCTGGAGCCCCCACCGACAGGGAGGTCTGTTTTTT. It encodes CAWSPHRQGGLFF.

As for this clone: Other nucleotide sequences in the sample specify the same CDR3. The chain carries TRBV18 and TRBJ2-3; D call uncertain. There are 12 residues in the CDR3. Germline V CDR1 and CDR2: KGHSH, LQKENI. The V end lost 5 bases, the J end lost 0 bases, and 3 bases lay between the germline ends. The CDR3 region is CASSTSTDTQYF. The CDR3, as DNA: TGTGCCAGCTCAACTAGCACAGATACGCAGTATTTT.

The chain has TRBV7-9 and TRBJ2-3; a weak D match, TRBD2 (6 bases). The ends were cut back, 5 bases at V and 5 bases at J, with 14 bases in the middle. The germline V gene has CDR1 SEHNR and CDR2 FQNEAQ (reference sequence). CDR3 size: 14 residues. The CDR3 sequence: CASSPGLRGDTQYF. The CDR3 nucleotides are TGTGCCAGCAGCCCGGGACTGCGGGGAGATACGCAGTATTTT.

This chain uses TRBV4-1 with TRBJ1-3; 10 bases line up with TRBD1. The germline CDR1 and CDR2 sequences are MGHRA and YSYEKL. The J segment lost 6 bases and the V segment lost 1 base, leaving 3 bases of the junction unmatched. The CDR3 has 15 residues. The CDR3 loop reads CASSQVGQGLNTIYF. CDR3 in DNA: TGCGCCAGCAGCCAAGTGGGACAGGGGTTAAACACCATATATTTT.

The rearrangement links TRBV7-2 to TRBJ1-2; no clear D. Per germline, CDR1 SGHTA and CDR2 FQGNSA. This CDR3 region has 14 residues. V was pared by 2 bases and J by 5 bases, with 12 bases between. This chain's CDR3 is CASSLRSSTYGYTF. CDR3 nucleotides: TGTGCCAGCAGCTTAAGGAGCTCCACGTATGGCTACACCTTC.

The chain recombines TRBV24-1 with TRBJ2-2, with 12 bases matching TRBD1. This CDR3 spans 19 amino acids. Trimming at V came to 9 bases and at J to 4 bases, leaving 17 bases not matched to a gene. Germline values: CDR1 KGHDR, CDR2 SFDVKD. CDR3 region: CATSAVGTGGVEGTGELFF. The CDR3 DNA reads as TGTGCCACCTCTGCGGTGGGGACAGGGGGCGTTGAAGGCACCGGGGAGCTGTTTTTT.